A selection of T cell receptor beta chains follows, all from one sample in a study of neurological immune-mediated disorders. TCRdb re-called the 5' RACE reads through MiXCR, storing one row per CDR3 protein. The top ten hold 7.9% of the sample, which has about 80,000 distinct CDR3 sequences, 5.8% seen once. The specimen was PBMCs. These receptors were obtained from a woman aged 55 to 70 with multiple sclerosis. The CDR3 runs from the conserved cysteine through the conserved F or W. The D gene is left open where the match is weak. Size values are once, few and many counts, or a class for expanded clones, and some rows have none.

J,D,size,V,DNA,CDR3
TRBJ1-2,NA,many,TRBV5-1,TGCGCCAGCAGCATATCCGGGGGGGGCGACGGCTACACCTTC,CASSISGGGDGYTF
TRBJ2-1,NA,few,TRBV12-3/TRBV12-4,TGTGCCAGCAGTGCCCCCGGGGGGCTGGGGAATGAGCAGTTCTTC,CASSAPGGLGNEQFF
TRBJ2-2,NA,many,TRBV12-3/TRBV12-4,TGTGCCAGCATCAAAATTGCGGGATCCGGGGAGCTGTTTTTT,CASIKIAGSGELFF
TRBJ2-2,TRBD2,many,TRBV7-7,TGTGCTAGCAGCCCGGCCGGGACTAGCTTTTACACCGGGGAGCTGTTTTTT,CASSPAGTSFYTGELFF
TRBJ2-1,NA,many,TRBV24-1,TGTGCCACCAGTGGCTCAACGGGCAACAGGCAGTTCTTC,CATSGSTGNRQFF
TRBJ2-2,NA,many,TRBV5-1,TGCGCCAGCAGCTTGGCCCCCAAAGGCGGGGAGCTGTTTTTT,CASSLAPKGGELFF
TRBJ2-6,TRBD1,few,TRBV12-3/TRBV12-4,TGTGCCAGCAGCCCGACAGGGAGCCACGGGGCCAACGTCCTGACTTTC,CASSPTGSHGANVLTF
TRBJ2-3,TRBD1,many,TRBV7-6,TGTGCCAGCAGCCAACCAGACAGGGGTAGCGCAGATACGCAGTATTTT,CASSQPDRGSADTQYF
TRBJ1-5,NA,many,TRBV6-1,TGTGCCAGCAGTGACCTACAGGTATTTCAGCCCCAGCATTTT,CASSDLQVFQPQHF
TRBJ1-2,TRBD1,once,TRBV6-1,TGTGCCAGCAGTAACTCCGGGACAGTCGATGGCTACACCTTC,CASSNSGTVDGYTF
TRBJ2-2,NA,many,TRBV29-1,TGCAGCGTTGAAGAAGGCAGCCTGAACACCGGGGAGCTGTTTTTT,CSVEEGSLNTGELFF
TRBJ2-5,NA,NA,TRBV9,TGTGCCAGCAGGGGGGGAAGTTTAGAGACCCAGTACTTC,CASRGGSLETQYF
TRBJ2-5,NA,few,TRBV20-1,TGCAGTGCTACCCCCGTCGTGTCGTTACCCGAAGAGACCCAGTACTTC,CSATPVVSLPEETQYF
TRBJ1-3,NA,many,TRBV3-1,TGTGCCAGCAGCCAAGAGGTGAGGACCCTCCGGTACTCTGGAAACACCATATATTTT,CASSQEVRTLRYSGNTIYF
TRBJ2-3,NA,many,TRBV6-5,TGTGCCAGCGCCCACAGGTCGGGGGCCCACACAGATACGCAGTATTTT,CASAHRSGAHTDTQYF
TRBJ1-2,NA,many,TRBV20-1,TGCAGTGCTAGAGCCCCTTATTTCCGGGGTAGCGGCTACACCTTC,CSARAPYFRGSGYTF
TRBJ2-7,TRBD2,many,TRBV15,TGTGCCACCAGCGGTGGGGGGGGGAGCTCCTACGAGCAGTACTTC,CATSGGGGSSYEQYF
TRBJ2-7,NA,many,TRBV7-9,TGTGCCAGCAGCTTAGGTCAGGTCAACTACGAGCAGTACTTC,CASSLGQVNYEQYF
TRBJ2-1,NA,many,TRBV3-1,TGTGCCAGCAGCCAAGATGGGGGGGCGCTTAACAATGAGCAGTTCTTC,CASSQDGGALNNEQFF
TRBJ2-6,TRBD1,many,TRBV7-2,TGTGCCAGCAGCAGACAGGGGGCCATCTCTGGGGCCAACGTCCTGACTTTC,CASSRQGAISGANVLTF
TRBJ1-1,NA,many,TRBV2,TGTGCCAGCAGTGAAGGATACAGGGAGGGGGTCACTGAAGCTTTCTTT,CASSEGYREGVTEAFF
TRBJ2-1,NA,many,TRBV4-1,TGCGCCAGCAGCCAAGAGGGGGGCTCCTACAATGAGCAGTTCTTC,CASSQEGGSYNEQFF
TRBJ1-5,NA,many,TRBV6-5,TGTGCCAGCAGTTACTCGGGCCATCAGCCCCAGCATTTT,CASSYSGHQPQHF
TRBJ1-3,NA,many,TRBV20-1,TGCAGTGCCCCGGGAGGCACTCGAAACACCATATATTTT,CSAPGGTRNTIYF
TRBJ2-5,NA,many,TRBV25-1,TGTGCCAGCAGTGATTTAATGAGGACGGAGCAAGAGACCCAGTACTTC,CASSDLMRTEQETQYF
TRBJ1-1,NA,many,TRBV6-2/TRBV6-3,TGTGCCAGCACGACAGTGAACACTGAAGCTTTCTTT,CASTTVNTEAFF
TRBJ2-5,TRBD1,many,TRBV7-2,TGTGCCAGCAGACCTCGGGACAGGGTCGGAGAGACCCAGTACTTC,CASRPRDRVGETQYF
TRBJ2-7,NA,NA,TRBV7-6,TGTGCCAGCAGCTTAGGAGGGGCGGTCTACGAGCAGTACTTC,CASSLGGAVYEQYF
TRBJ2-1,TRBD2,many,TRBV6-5,TGTGCCAGCAGTTACTCGACTAGCGAGAATGAGCAGTTCTTC,CASSYSTSENEQFF
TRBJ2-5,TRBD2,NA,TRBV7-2,TGTGCCAGCAGCCTAGCGGGGGATATCCAAGAGACCCAGTACTTC,CASSLAGDIQETQYF
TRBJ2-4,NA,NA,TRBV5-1,TGCGCCAGCAGGGCAGGGCCTGGCAAAAACATTCAGTACTTC,CASRAGPGKNIQYF
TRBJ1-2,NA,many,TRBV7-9,TGTGCCAGCAGCCCATCAGGGCAGGGCTTTTATGGCTACACCTTC,CASSPSGQGFYGYTF
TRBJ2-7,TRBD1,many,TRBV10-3,TGTGCCATCAGTGAGACAGGGGCCTACGAGCAGTACTTC,CAISETGAYEQYF
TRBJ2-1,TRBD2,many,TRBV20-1,TGCAGTGCAACAGCGGGGAGGGGAATATCTGAGCAGTTCTTC,CSATAGRGISEQFF
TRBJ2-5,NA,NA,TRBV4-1,TGCGCCAGCAGCCAACCAGGTACACGGGAGACCCAGTACTTC,CASSQPGTRETQYF
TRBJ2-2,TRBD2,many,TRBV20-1,TGCAGTGCTAGAGATAGAGCGATGGGAAAATGGGGACTAGCGGGCCCAAACACCGGGGAGCTGTTTTTT,CSARDRAMGKWGLAGPNTGELFF
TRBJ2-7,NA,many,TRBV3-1,TGTGCCAGCAGCCAAGTCCTCGGACACGAGCACTTC,CASSQVLGHEHF